One sample yielded the 19 T cell receptor beta chains listed below, sequenced in a study of blood T cell repertoires in COVID-19. Here immunoSEQ multiplex PCR was the method, and the copy in TCRdb shows in-frame clones only, minus some. The table records some 100,000 clones, 86% of them present only once. Sequencing was done on a sample of peripheral blood. These TCRs come from a man between 50 and 59 years old with acute or convalescent COVID-19.

V is TRBV19 and J is TRBJ2-3; maybe TRBD1 (6 bases). The length of the CDR3 is 16 residues. V was pared by 1 base and J by 4 bases, with 15 bases between. Germline V CDR1 and CDR2: LNHDA, SQIVND (reference sequence). The DNA for the CDR3 is TGTGCCAGTAGTATAGGAATAACAGGGCTTGCAGATACGCAGTATTTT. This codes for CASSIGITGLADTQYF.

The chain recombines TRBV11-2 with TRBJ2-5, with D perhaps TRBD2 (6 bases). Germline values: CDR1 SGHAT, CDR2 FQNNGV. The CDR3 is 17 amino acids. The V end lost 4 bases, the J end lost 4 bases, and 22 bases lay between the germline ends. The CDR3 DNA is TGTGCCAGCAGCTATGGGGCCGAAGGGGCGGGGACAGAGACCCAGTACTTC. This translates into CASSYGAEGAGTETQYF.

This chain connects TRBV5-1 to TRBJ1-1; TRBD1 is a possible D gene (6 bases). Germline loops: CDR1 SGHRS, CDR2 YFSETQ. With 1 base removed from V and 1 base from J, the gap between germline ends came to 11 bases. This CDR3 is built from 15 residues. The DNA of the CDR3 is TGCGCCAGCAGCTTGTATGGGGACACGAACACTGAAGCTTTCTTT. Translating gives CASSLYGDTNTEAFF.

The rearrangement joins TRBV5-1 to TRBJ1-1, with D hard to call. Per the germline V gene, CDR1 is SGHRS and CDR2 is YFSETQ. The CDR3 length is 15 residues. V dropped 1 base and J dropped 2 bases, with 12 bases sitting between them. Here the CDR3 reads CASSLTGKQNTEAFF. The CDR3 nucleotides are TGCGCCAGCAGCTTGACCGGGAAGCAAAACACTGAAGCTTTCTTT. Drawing the rest from reference TRBV5-1 and TRBJ1-1, the complete variable domain is KAGVTQTPRYLIKTRGQQVTLSCSPISGHRSVSWYQQTPGQGLQFLFEYFSETQRNKGNFPGRFSGRQFSNSRSEMNVSTLELGDSALYLCASSLTGKQNTEAFFGQGTRLTVV.

This clone has only a few counts. The chain links TRBV7-6 to TRBJ2-2, with D possibly being TRBD2 (6 bases). This CDR3 spans 15 amino acids. V lost 4 bases and J lost 5, with 14 bases in between. Germline V lookup: CDR1 SGHVS, CDR2 FNYEAQ. DNA of the CDR3: TGTGCCAGCAGCTCCCCCGCGGGGCAGACCGGGGAGCTGTTTTTT. This encodes CASSSPAGQTGELFF.

There are a few counts of this clone. CDR3 amino acids: CASRATGPGNTIYF. The CDR3 DNA reads TGTGCCAGCAGAGCCACAGGTCCTGGAAACACCATATATTTT. The chain joins TRBV6-5 to TRBJ1-3; the D gene is possibly TRBD1 (5 bases). CDR1 is MNHEY, CDR2 SVGAGI, per germline. Between the trimmed V and J ends, which lost 6 bases and 2 bases, there was a span of 11 bases. The CDR3 runs 14 residues.

CDR3 DNA: TGTGCCACCAGCAGAGCTACAGGGGGCACTGAAGCTTTCTTT. It codes for CATSRATGGTEAFF. The chain is built from TRBV15 and TRBJ1-1; 8 nucleotides line up with TRBD1. Germline lookup yields CDR1 LNHNV and CDR2 YYDKDF (reference sequence). The CDR3 contains 14 residues. Trimming at V came to 1 base and at J to 4 bases, leaving 2 bases not matched to a gene.

This chain joins TRBV5-5 and TRBJ1-1; D remains ambiguous. Germline values: CDR1 SGHKS, CDR2 YYEKEE (reference sequence). V was shortened by 4 bases and J by 0 bases, with 7 bases between the two germline ends. The length of the CDR3 is 13 residues. CDR3 loop: CASSLVLNTEAFF. CDR3 nucleotide sequence: TGTGCCAGCAGCCTCGTCCTGAACACTGAAGCTTTCTTT.

Here the CDR3 reads CASSEEGLTDEQYF. The CDR3 DNA sequence: TGTGCCAGCAGCGAAGAGGGACTTACCGACGAGCAGTACTTC. This chain links TRBV9 with TRBJ2-7, with a tentative D call TRBD2 (6 bases). V was shortened by 3 bases and J by 5 bases, with 15 bases between the two germline ends. CDR3 length: 14 residues. Per germline, CDR1 SGDLS and CDR2 YYNGEE.

J is TRBJ2-2 and V is TRBV14; D ambiguous. CDR1 and CDR2 (germline): SGHDN, FVKESK. CDR3 size: 15 residues. The V end lost 3 bases, the J end lost 5 bases, and 13 bases lay between the germline ends. The CDR3 is CASSQGPKWTGELFF. CDR3 in DNA: TGTGCCAGCAGCCAGGGCCCTAAGTGGACCGGGGAGCTGTTTTTT. The entire variable domain, with the rest obtained from reference TRBV14 and TRBJ2-2, is as follows: EAGVTQFPSHSVIEKGQTVTLRCDPISGHDNLYWYRRVMGKEIKFLLHFVKESKQDESGMPNNRFLAERTGGTYSTLKVQPAELEDSGVYFCASSQGPKWTGELFFGEGSRLTVL.

Here the CDR3 DNA reads TGTGCCAGCAGCCCGGGACAGGGCTTGGCTTTCTTT. This encodes CASSPGQGLAFF. The chain links TRBV3-1 (or the pseudogene TRBV3-2) to TRBJ1-1; TRBD1 matches 9 bases. The length of the CDR3 is 12 residues. V lost 4 bases, J lost 11 bases, and 5 bases stayed unmatched. Germline CDR1 is LGHDT and CDR2 is YNNKEL (reference sequence).

The gene calls are TRBV25-1 and TRBJ1-4; tentative D call: TRBD1 (6 bases). Germline V CDR1 and CDR2: MGHDK, SYGVNS. This CDR3 has 14 amino acids. V was cut by 6 bases and J by 8 bases, with 16 bases left in between. CDR3 sequence reads: CASSETGSGEKLFF. CDR3 DNA: TGTGCCAGCAGCGAAACAGGGTCGGGGGAAAAACTGTTTTTT.

This chain connects TRBV19 to TRBJ1-6; TRBD1 matches 8 bases. J lost 8 bases, V lost 5 bases, and 8 bases had no gene match. The CDR3 length is 15 residues. Germline values: CDR1 LNHDA, CDR2 SQIVND (reference sequence). The CDR3 spells CASSPADRADSPLHF. CDR3 DNA: TGTGCCAGTAGTCCTGCGGACAGGGCTGATTCACCCCTCCACTTT.

This clone was recorded only once. The chain uses TRBV19 and TRBJ1-3; no firm D call. This CDR3 spans 15 amino acids. V was clipped by 11 bases and J by 0 bases, with 17 bases between them. Germline loops: CDR1 LNHDA, CDR2 SQIVND (reference sequence). Written as DNA, the CDR3 is TGTGCCCGCCTCCCGGCGGGGTACTCTGGAAACACCATATATTTT. It is translated as CARLPAGYSGNTIYF.

The chain has TRBV19 and TRBJ2-7, with TRBD1 identical over 7 bases. This CDR3 has 14 amino acids. V gave up 4 bases and J gave up 9 bases; unmatched junction bases: 12. Per germline, CDR1 LNHDA and CDR2 SQIVND (reference sequence). The CDR3 region is CASSNRGNPPGQYF. CDR3 DNA sequence: TGTGCCAGTAGTAACAGGGGTAACCCCCCTGGGCAGTACTTC.

V is TRBV5-4 and J is TRBJ1-3; possible D gene TRBD1, 6 bases. This CDR3 contains 16 residues. Trimming removed 4 bases at V and 1 base at J, with 15 bases between. Germline-derived CDR1 and CDR2 are SGHNT and YYREEE (reference sequence). The CDR3: CASSTGSTMSGNTIYF. In DNA, the CDR3 is TGTGCCAGCAGCACAGGGTCAACGATGTCTGGAAACACCATATATTTT.

The chain joins TRBV5-1 to TRBJ1-1, with D perhaps TRBD1 (6 bases). The V and J ends lost 7 bases and 3 bases respectively, with 16 bases between them. There are 14 residues in the CDR3. Germline-derived CDR1 and CDR2 are SGHRS and YFSETQ. CDR3 sequence reads: CASGNQGSDTEAFF. CDR3 bases: TGCGCCAGCGGTAATCAGGGGTCCGACACTGAAGCTTTCTTT.

This sequence joins TRBV6-6 and TRBJ2-1; 9 bases line up with TRBD2. This CDR3 region has 14 residues. Per the germline V gene, CDR1 is MNHNY and CDR2 is SVGAGI (reference sequence). Losses at the gene ends were 6 bases for V and 8 bases for J; bases not matched to a gene: 8. CDR3 in DNA: TGTGCCAGCAGCCCCATGGGACTAGCAGATGAGCAGTTCTTC. It specifies CASSPMGLADEQFF.

V is TRBV7-9 and J is TRBJ2-7, with D possibly matching TRBD1 (6 bases). The ends were cut back, 2 bases at V and 2 bases at J, with 13 bases in the middle. CDR3 length: 15 residues. From germline, CDR1 is SEHNR and CDR2 FQNEAQ (reference sequence). DNA of the CDR3: TGTGCCAGCAGCTTATTCGACAGGCCGACCTACGAGCAGTACTTC. Its translation: CASSLFDRPTYEQYF.